The 3 T cell receptor beta chains below all came from one sample that was sequenced in a study of human T cells and chemical hapten exposure. The time point: patch test 1, 2 weeks after DPC sensitization. This sample's treatment: therapeutic diphenylcyclopropenone sensitization with weekly scalp DPC. TCRdb re-analysed the RACE reads in MiXCR, keeping a single row per CDR3 protein. The sample yields 340,000 or so distinct CDR3 sequences, approximately 6.9% seen once. This sample comprised whole blood, obtained in connection with sensitization to the hapten diphenylcyclopropenone (DPC). These receptors were collected from a woman under 30 with alopecia areata. Some clones in this sample may be carry-over from other donors' samples.

The chain has TRBV5-4 and TRBJ2-7, with 9 nucleotides matching TRBD1. From germline, CDR1 is SGHNT and CDR2 YYREEE (reference sequence). The CDR3 is 15 amino acids. J was trimmed by 2 bases and V by 4 bases; bases with no gene match: 7. CDR3 amino acids: CASSPGTGTTYEQYF. DNA of the CDR3: TGTGCCAGCAGCCCCGGGACAGGGACAACCTACGAGCAGTACTTC.

In its sample, this clonotype was seen many times. This chain joins TRBV2 and TRBJ1-5; no clear D gene. This CDR3 has 12 amino acids. CDR1 is SNHLY, CDR2 FYNNEI, per germline. V was cut by 8 bases and J by 0 bases, with 5 bases left in between. CDR3 in DNA: TGTGCCAGCGATGATAGCAATCAGCCCCAGCATTTT. This translates into CASDDSNQPQHF.

The V and J genes are TRBV29-1 and TRBJ1-2; D remains ambiguous. CDR1 SQVTM and CDR2 ANQGSEA come from the germline V gene. V gave up 4 bases and J gave up 8 bases, with 20 bases separating them. The CDR3 consists of 14 residues. This CDR3 reads CSVVAPLSGSGYTF. The CDR3 DNA is TGCAGCGTTGTTGCCCCCCTGAGTGGAAGCGGCTACACCTTC.